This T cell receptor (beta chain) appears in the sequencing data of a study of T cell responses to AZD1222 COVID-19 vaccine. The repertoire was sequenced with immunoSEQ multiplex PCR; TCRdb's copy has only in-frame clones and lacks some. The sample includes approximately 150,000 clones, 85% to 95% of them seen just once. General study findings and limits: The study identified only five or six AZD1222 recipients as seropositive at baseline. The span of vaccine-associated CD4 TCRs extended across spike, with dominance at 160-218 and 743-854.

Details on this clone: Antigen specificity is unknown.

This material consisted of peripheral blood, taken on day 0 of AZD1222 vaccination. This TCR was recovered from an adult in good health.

The CDR3 region is CASSQELVAVSYNEQFF. In DNA form, the CDR3 reads TGCGCCAGCAGCCAAGAACTGGTAGCGGTCTCCTACAATGAGCAGTTCTTC. The J gene is TRBJ2-1, the V gene TRBV4-3; D may be TRBD2 (6 bases). CDR3 length equals 17 residues. Trimming left V 0 bases short and J 0 bases short, with 12 bases between. CDR1 and CDR2 from the germline V gene are LGHNA and YSLEER.